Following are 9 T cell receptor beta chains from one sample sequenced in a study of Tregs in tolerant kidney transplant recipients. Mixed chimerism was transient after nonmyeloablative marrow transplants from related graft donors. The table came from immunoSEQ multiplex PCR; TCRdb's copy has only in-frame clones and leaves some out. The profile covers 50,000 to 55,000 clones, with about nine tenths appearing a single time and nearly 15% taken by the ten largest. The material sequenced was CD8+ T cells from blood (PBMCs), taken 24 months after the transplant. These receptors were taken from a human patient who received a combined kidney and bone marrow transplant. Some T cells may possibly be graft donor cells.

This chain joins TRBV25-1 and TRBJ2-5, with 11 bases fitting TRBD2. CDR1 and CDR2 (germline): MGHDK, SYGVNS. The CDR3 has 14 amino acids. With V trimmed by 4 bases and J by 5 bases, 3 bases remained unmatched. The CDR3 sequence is CASSVLAGAETQYF. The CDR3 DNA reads TGTGCCAGCAGTGTACTAGCGGGGGCGGAGACCCAGTACTTC.

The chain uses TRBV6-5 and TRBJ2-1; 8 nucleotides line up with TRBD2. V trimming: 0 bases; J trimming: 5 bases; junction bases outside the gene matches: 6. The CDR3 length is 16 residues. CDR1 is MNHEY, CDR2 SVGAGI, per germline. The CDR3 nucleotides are TGTGCCAGCAGTTACTCTTTGAGCGGGAGTGACAATGAGCAGTTCTTC. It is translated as CASSYSLSGSDNEQFF.

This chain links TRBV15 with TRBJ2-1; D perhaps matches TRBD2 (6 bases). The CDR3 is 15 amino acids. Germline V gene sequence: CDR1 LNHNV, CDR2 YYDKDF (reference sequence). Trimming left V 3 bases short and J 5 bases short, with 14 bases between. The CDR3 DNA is TGTGCCACCAGCAGTGGAGGGGTACCCCACAATGAGCAGTTCTTC. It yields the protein CATSSGGVPHNEQFF.

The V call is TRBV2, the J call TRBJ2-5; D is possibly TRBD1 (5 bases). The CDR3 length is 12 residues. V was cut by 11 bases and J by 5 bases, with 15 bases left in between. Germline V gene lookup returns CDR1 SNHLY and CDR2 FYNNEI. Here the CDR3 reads CAAWGGGETQYF. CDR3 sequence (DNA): TGTGCCGCGTGGGGCGGTGGGGAGACCCAGTACTTC.

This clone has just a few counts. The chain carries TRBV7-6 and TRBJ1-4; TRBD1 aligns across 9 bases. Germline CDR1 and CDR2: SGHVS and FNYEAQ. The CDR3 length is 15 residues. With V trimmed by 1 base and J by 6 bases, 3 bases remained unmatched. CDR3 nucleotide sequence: TGTGCCAGCAGCTTAGGGGGGACAGGGCATGAAAAACTGTTTTTT. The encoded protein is CASSLGGTGHEKLFF.

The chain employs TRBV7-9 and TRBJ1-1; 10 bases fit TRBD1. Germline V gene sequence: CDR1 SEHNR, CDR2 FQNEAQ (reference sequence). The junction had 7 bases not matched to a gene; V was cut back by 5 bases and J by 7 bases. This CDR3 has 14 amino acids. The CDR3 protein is CASSTRTGGLEAFF. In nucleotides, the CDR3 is TGTGCCAGCAGCACCCGGACAGGGGGACTTGAAGCTTTCTTT.

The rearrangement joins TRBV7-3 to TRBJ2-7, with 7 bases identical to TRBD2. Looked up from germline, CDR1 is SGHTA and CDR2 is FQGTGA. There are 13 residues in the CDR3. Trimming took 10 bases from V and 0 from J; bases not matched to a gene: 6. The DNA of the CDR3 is TGTGCCACCCAGGGAGGGTCCTCCTACGAGCAGTACTTC. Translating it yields CATQGGSSYEQYF.

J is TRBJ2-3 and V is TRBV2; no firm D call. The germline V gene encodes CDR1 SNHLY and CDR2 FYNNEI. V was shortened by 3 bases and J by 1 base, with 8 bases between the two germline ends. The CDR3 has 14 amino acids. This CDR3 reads CASSDKSRTDTQYF. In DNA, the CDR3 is TGTGCCAGCAGTGACAAGAGCCGCACAGATACGCAGTATTTT.

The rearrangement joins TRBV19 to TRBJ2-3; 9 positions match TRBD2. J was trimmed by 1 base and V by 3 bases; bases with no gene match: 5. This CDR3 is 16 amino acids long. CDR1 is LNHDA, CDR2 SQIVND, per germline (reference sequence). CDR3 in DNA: TGTGCCAGTAGTATTTTCGCGGGGGGGGGCACAGATACGCAGTATTTT. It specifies CASSIFAGGGTDTQYF.